The sequence of this T cell receptor (beta chain) was determined in a study of T-cell reconstitution after alpha-beta-depleted transplantation in children. Study-level findings and limits: Certain patients had high TCRbeta diversity at day 60, and it came from recipient T cells and thymic progenitors that survived. Newly produced T cells mostly accounted for T-cell counts and diversity one year post-transplant. About two months after transplant, alpha-beta T cells reportedly came from several hundred expanded graft clones.

A library of TCRbeta sequences, prepared with unique molecular identifiers, was generated. TCRdb independently ran MiXCR on the PCR reads; one entry per CDR3 protein. Seen here are about 870,000 distinct CDR3 sequences, about 15% observed once, and the top ten hold approximately 5%. For this clonotype: What it recognizes is unknown.

CDR3 length: 18 residues. The germline V gene encodes CDR1 DFQATT and CDR2 SNEGSKA (reference sequence). V lost 3 bases and J lost 8; bases outside the gene matches: 16. This receptor was taken from a male patient aged 10-17 years who had a stem cell transplant for acute lymphoblastic leukemia, so the T cells may come from the graft donor. The gene calls are TRBV20-1 and TRBJ1-4; TRBD1 matches at 12 bases. The sample consisted of PBMCs, mostly from graft donor cells, taken 360 days after TCRalphabeta/CD19-depleted stem cell transplant. This CDR3 reads CSARGRTGTGGVREKLFF. DNA of the CDR3: TGCAGTGCTAGGGGTCGTACCGGGACAGGGGGCGTGAGGGAAAAACTGTTTTTT.